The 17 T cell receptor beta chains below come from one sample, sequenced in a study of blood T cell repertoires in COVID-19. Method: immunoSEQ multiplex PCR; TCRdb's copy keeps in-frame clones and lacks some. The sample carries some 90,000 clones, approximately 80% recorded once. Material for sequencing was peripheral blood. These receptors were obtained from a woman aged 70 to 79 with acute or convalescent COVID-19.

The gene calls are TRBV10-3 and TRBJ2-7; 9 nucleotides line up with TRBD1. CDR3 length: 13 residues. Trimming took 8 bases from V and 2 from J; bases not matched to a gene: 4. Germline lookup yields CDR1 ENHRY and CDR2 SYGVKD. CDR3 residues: CAIAGQGAYEQYF. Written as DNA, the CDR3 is TGTGCCATCGCGGGACAGGGTGCCTACGAGCAGTACTTC.

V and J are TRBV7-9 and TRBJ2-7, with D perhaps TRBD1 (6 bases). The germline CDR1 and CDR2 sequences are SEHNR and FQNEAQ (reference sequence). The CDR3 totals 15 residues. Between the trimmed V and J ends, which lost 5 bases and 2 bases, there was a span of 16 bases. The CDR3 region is CASSAGWGRPYEQYF. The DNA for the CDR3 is TGTGCCAGCAGCGCCGGGTGGGGGCGCCCCTACGAGCAGTACTTC.

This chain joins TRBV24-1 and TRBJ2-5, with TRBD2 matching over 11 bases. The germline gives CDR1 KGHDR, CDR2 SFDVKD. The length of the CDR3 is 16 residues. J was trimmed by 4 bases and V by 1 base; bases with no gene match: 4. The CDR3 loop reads CATSDFSGGARETQYF. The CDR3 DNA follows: TGTGCCACCAGTGATTTTAGCGGGGGGGCCAGAGAGACCCAGTACTTC.

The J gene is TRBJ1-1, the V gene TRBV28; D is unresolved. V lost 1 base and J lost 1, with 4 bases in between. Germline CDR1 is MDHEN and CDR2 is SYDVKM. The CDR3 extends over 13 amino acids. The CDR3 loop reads CASSLFQNTEAFF. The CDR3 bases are TGTGCCAGCAGTTTATTCCAGAACACTGAAGCTTTCTTT.

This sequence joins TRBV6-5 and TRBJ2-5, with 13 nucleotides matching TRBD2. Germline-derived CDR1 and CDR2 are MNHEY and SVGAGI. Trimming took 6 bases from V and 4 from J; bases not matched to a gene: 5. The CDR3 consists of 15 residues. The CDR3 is CASSRRLAGGETQYF. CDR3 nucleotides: TGTGCCAGCAGCCGTCGACTAGCGGGAGGAGAGACCCAGTACTTC.

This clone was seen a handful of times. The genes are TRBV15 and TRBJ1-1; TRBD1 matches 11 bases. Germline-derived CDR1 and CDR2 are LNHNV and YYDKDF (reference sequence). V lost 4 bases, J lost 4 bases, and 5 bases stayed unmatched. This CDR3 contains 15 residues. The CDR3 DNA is TGTGCCACCAGCACCCTGGGACAGGGGGTCACTGAAGCTTTCTTT. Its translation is CATSTLGQGVTEAFF.

The CDR3 sequence: CASSGLGAETQYF. CDR3 coding DNA: TGTGCCAGCAGCGGATTAGGGGCGGAGACCCAGTACTTC. The gene calls are TRBV9 and TRBJ2-5; weak D call: TRBD1 (5 bases). The CDR3 has 13 residues. CDR1 SGDLS and CDR2 YYNGEE come from the germline V gene. V lost 3 bases, J lost 5 bases, and 11 bases lay in between.

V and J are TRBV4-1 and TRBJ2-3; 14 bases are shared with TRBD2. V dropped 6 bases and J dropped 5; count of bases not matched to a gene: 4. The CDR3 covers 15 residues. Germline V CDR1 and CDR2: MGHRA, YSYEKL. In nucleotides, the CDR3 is TGCGCCAGCAGAGGGGGACTAGCGGGAGTAGATACGCAGTATTTT. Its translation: CASRGGLAGVDTQYF.

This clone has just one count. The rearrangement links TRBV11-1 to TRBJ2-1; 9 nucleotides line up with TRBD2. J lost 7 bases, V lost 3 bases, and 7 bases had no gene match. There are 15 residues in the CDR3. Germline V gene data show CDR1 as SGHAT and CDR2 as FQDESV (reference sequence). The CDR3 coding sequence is TGTGCCAGCAGCTTTATTAGCGGGGGTGGGAATGAGCAGTTCTTC. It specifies CASSFISGGGNEQFF.

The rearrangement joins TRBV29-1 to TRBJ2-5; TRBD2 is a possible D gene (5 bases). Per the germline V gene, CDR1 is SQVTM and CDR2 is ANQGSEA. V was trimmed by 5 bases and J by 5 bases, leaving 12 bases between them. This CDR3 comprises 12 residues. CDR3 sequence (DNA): TGCAGCGTTTTAACTAGTCTGGAGACCCAGTACTTC. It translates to CSVLTSLETQYF.

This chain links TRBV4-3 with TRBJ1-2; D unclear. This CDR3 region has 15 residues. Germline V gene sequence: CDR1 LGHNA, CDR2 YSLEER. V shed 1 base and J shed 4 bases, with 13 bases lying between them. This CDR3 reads CASSQGIEGLYGYTF. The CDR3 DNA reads TGCGCCAGCAGCCAAGGTATCGAAGGACTCTATGGCTACACCTTC.

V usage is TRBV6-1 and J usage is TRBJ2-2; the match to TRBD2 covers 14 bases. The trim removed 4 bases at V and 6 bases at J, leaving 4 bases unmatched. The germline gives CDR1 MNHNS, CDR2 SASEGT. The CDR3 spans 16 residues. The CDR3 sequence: CASSVKTSGGAGELFF. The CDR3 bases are TGTGCCAGCAGTGTCAAGACTAGCGGGGGGGCCGGGGAGCTGTTTTTT.

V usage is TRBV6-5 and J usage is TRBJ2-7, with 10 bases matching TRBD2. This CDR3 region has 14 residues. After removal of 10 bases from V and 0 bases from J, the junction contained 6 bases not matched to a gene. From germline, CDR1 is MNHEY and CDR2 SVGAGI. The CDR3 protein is CATLLAGYSYEQYF. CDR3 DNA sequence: TGTGCCACCTTACTAGCGGGGTACTCCTACGAGCAGTACTTC.

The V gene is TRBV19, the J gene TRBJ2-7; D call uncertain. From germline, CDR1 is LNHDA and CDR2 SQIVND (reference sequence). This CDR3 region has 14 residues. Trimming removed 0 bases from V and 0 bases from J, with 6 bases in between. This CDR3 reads CASSIDTDSYEQYF. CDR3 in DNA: TGTGCCAGTAGTATAGATACAGACTCCTACGAGCAGTACTTC.

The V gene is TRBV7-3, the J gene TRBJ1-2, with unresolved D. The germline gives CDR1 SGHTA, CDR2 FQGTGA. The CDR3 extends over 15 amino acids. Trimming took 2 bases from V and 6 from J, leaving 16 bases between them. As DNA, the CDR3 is TGTGCCAGCAGCTTAGGGTCGGGGAGAGGCGATGGCTACACCTTC. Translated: CASSLGSGRGDGYTF.

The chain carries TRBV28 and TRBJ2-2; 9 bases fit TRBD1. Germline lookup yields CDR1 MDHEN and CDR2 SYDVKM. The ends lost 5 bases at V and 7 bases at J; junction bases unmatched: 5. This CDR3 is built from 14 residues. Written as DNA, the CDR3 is TGTGCCAGCAGTAGGGACAGGGTGAACGGGGAGCTGTTTTTT. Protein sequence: CASSRDRVNGELFF.

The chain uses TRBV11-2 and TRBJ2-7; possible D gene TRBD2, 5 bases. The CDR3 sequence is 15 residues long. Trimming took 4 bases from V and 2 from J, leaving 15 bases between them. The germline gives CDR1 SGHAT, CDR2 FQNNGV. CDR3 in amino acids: CASSSSIGGTYEQYF. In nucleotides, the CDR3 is TGTGCCAGCAGCTCTAGTATTGGAGGCACCTACGAGCAGTACTTC.